These 19 T cell receptor delta chains originate from one sample sequenced in a study of γδ T cells in repeated Plasmodium falciparum infection. Gammadelta T cells were flow-sorted from PBMC into Vgamma9/Vdelta2+ and Vdelta2-negative populations for bulk analysis. TCRdb re-identified clones in the multiplex PCR reads via CATT. The data contain tens of thousands of delta-chain clones, 1.5% to 2% of them singletons. The specimen was gamma-delta T cells from blood. These receptors were obtained from a pool of human donors (malaria-infected and uninfected, not separated).

For this clone: Translating this DNA gives a protein that differs at residue 18 from the TCRdb one, which belongs to a much larger clone; a read error is likely, and the protein shown is this translation. The CDR3 region has the DNA TGTGCCTGTGACAAACCTTCCTGCTGGGGGATAGAGAGGTACACCGATAAACCCATCTTT. As protein: CACDKPSCWGIERYTDKPIF. There is no J gene call, but TRDV2 is given as the V gene; no DNA check was done on the table's D call, TRDD3. Germline V lookup: CDR1 GEAIGNYY, CDR2 EKD. This CDR3 is built from 20 residues.

With regard to this clone: A far larger clone is only one base removed, so a read error is likely. Other DNA sequences in this sample translate to the same CDR3. V gene TRDV3 combines with J gene TRDJ3, with 7 bases that match TRDD3. Germline lookup yields CDR1 TVYSNPD and CDR2 GDNSRS (reference sequence). The CDR3 has 26 amino acids. J lost 0 bases, V lost 1 base, and 33 bases had no gene match. The CDR3 DNA follows: TGTGCCTTTAATGATCTAACCCTCTTCGAAACTACTGATGTGGGGGACAGCTCCTGGGACACCCGACAGATGTTTTTC. Encoded protein: CAFNDLTLFETTDVGDSSWDTRQMFF.

Concerning this clone itself: TCRdb has a much larger clone's protein, which differs at residue 10 from the translation of this DNA, likely because of a read error; what is shown is the protein translated from the DNA. As DNA, the CDR3 is TGTGCTCTTGGGGAACTTCCCAGGGGGAGGACCACTAAGTACACCGATAAACTCATCTTT. Its protein is CALGELPRGRTTKYTDKLIF. The gene calls are TRDV1 and TRDJ1, with D maybe TRDD3 (6 bases). TCRdb offers no J gene call, so here the DNA was matched to germline to obtain one. The germline V gene encodes CDR1 TSWWSYY and CDR2 QGS. This CDR3 has 20 residues. V was shortened by 0 bases and J by 0 bases, with 23 bases between the two germline ends.

This clone was counted a few times. One base separates it from a far larger clone, so it is likely a read error. This specimen includes other DNA sequences encoding the same CDR3. This chain joins TRDV1 and TRDJ1, with 9 bases fitting TRDD3. The CDR3 is made up of 26 amino acids. Trimming took 2 bases from V and 0 from J; bases not matched to a gene: 34. Germline CDR1 and CDR2: TSWWSYY and QGS. The CDR3 spells CALGETILKPRPGDWGTLRYTDKLIF. In DNA, the CDR3 is TGTGCTCTTGGGGAAACGATCCTAAAGCCGCGACCGGGGGACTGGGGGACCCTGAGGTACACCGATAAACTCATCTTT.

Comments on this clone: TCRdb has a much larger clone's protein, which differs at residue 14 from the translation of this DNA, likely because of a read error; what is shown is the protein translated from the DNA. This rearrangement joins TRAV38-2/DV8 to TRDJ1; 8 bases are a match to TRDD3. As TCRdb names no J gene, one was assigned here on the basis of a DNA match to germline. Germline trimming cut 3 bases from V and 3 bases from J; bases unmatched to any gene: 19. The CDR3 contains 19 residues. Germline-derived CDR1 and CDR2 are TSESDYY and QEAYKQQN. The CDR3 spells CAYRIRLVGDPVGADKLIF. In DNA form, the CDR3 reads TGTGCTTATAGGATCCGCTTGGTGGGGGATCCTGTAGGCGCCGATAAACTCATCTTT.

There are many counts of this clone. A far larger clone is a single base away, which makes a read error likely. Other DNA sequences from this sample encode an identical CDR3 as well. The chain employs TRDV1 and TRDJ1; 8 bases are shared with TRDD3. The germline CDR1 and CDR2 sequences are TSWWSYY and QGS. CDR3 length: 21 amino acids. For the CDR3, the DNA is TGTGCCCTTGGGGAATTGGCCTTCCCGAATACTGGGGGCACTTACACCGATAAACTCATCTTT. Its protein product is CALGELAFPNTGGTYTDKLIF.

As to this clone: The amino acid sequence in TCRdb belongs to a much larger clone and departs from this DNA's translation at residue 12, likely a sequencing read error; the sequence shown is translated from the DNA. The chain joins TRDV3 to TRDJ1; 7 bases align to TRDD3. Germline CDR1 and CDR2: TVYSNPD and GDNSRS (reference sequence). V was clipped by 4 bases and J by 0 bases; unmatched bases: 26. The CDR3 runs 20 residues. DNA of the CDR3: TGTGCCTCTACCTATCCGAGCCCCTTCTGGGGGGCAATGTACACCGATAAACTCATCTTT. Translating gives CASTYPSPFWGAMYTDKLIF.

There are a few counts of this clone. With only one base between it and a far larger clone, this is likely a read error. Other nucleotide sequences in the sample specify the same CDR3. The chain recombines TRDV1 with TRDJ1; 12 bases match TRDD3. TCRdb gives no J gene; it was assigned here by matching the DNA to germline. The CDR3 consists of 21 residues. The germline V gene has CDR1 TSWWSYY and CDR2 QGS. V gave up 3 bases and J gave up 2 bases; unmatched junction bases: 19. The CDR3 nucleotides read TGTGCTCTTGGGGAGGTTAGGGGTAAGCTGGGGGATACGCCGGGGACCGATAAACTCATCTTT. This translates into CALGEVRGKLGDTPGTDKLIF.

This clone was seen many times. The chain combines TRDV1 with TRDJ1; 10 nucleotides line up with TRDD3. V lost 5 bases to trimming and J lost 2 bases; unmatched junction nucleotides: 23. CDR1 and CDR2 from the germline V gene are TSWWSYY and QGS. The CDR3 contains 21 residues. The CDR3 nucleotides read TGTGCTCTTGGGCTTCCCCCTCTCTTTTCCTGGCGACTGGGGGATACCGATAAACTCATCTTT. This codes for CALGLPPLFSWRLGDTDKLIF.

In regard to this clone: A far larger clone is just one base off, so this is likely a read error. The chain couples TRDV3 to TRDJ1, with 10 bases matching TRDD3. TCRdb does not report a J gene; here it was assigned by matching the DNA to germline references. Germline-derived CDR1 and CDR2 are TVYSNPD and GDNSRS (reference sequence). V lost 2 bases, J lost 10 bases, and 25 bases stayed unmatched. The CDR3 runs 18 residues. CDR3 protein: CAFCSTGGYAYGACGLIF. The CDR3 DNA reads TGTGCCTTTTGCTCTACCGGGGGATACGCCTACGGGGCGTGCGGACTCATCTTT.

As to this clone: An end of the junction does not agree with germline; a read error may underlie this. This chain connects TRDV1 to TRDJ1; 9 bases are a match to TRDD2. The J gene, missing from TCRdb, was assigned here through DNA to germline matching. CDR3 size: 20 residues. Germline V gene data show CDR1 as TSWWSYY and CDR2 as QGS. The CDR3 protein is CSGGFAFLRFTGDYTDKLIF. Written as DNA, the CDR3 is TGCTCTGGGGGGTTCGCCTTCCTACGGTTTACTGGGGACTATACCGATAAACTCATCTTT.

Only a few counts were recorded for this clone. The protein TCRdb gives is from a much larger clone and does not agree with this DNA's translation at residue 11, likely a read error; the protein shown here comes from the DNA. The rearrangement links TRDV2 to TRDJ1; 8 nucleotides line up with TRDD3. Matching the DNA to germline supplied the J gene, which TCRdb does not give. The CDR3 extends over 18 amino acids. Losses at the gene ends were 0 bases for V and 0 bases for J; bases not matched to a gene: 11. CDR1 GEAIGNYY and CDR2 EKD come from the germline V gene. The CDR3: CACDTAIILGVYTDKLIF. CDR3 DNA: TGTGCCTGTGACACCGCGATTATACTGGGGGTGTACACCGATAAACTCATCTTT.

Concerning this clone: This DNA's translation and the protein TCRdb lists, from a much larger clone, do not match at residue 11, likely due to a read error; the protein shown is translated from the DNA. This chain links TRDV2 with TRDJ1, with 7 nucleotides matching TRDD3. Per germline, CDR1 GEAIGNYY and CDR2 EKD. The length of the CDR3 is 17 residues. Losses at the gene ends were 0 bases for V and 4 bases for J; bases not matched to a gene: 13. DNA of the CDR3: TGTGCCTGTGACACCGGATCAGTCTGGGGGGTACGCGATAAACTCATCTTT. It yields the protein CACDTGSVWGVRDKLIF.

As concerns this clone: Since a far larger clone is one base different, this is likely a read error. The sample contains more than one DNA sequence encoding this CDR3. This chain links TRDV1 with TRDJ1, with TRDD3 matching 10 bases. Per germline, CDR1 TSWWSYY and CDR2 QGS. The CDR3 consists of 24 residues. This CDR3 reads CALGERVWPTGGYAREGRTDKLIF. In nucleotides, the CDR3 is TGTGCCCTTGGGGAAAGAGTATGGCCTACCGGGGGATACGCCAGGGAAGGGAGGACCGATAAACTCATCTTT.

A word on this clone: A far bigger clonotype differs at one base, so this is likely a read error. At the DNA level, this CDR3 is encoded by other sequences in the same sample as well. The rearrangement joins TRDV1 to TRDJ1; D is possibly TRDD3 (5 bases). Matching the DNA to germline supplied the J gene, which TCRdb does not give. Germline loops: CDR1 TSWWSYY, CDR2 QGS. The CDR3 spans 19 residues. The CDR3: CALGELKVTTVRYTDKLIF. The CDR3 bases are TGTGCCCTTGGGGAACTAAAGGTGACTACTGTTCGGTACACCGATAAACTCATCTTT.

The table lists this clone with many counts. The protein in TCRdb stems from a much larger clone and differs at residue 13 from this DNA's translation, likely a read error; here the protein is translated from the DNA. The genes are TRDV1 and TRDJ1; perhaps TRDD2 as D (5 bases). The CDR3 is 15 residues long. From germline, CDR1 is TSWWSYY and CDR2 QGS. CDR3 sequence reads: CALGELPFCPDKHIF. The CDR3 DNA reads as TGTGCTCTTGGGGAACTACCCTTCTGCCCCGATAAACACATCTTT.

V and J are TRDV1 and TRDJ1; 9 nucleotides agree with TRDD3. TCRdb leaves out the J gene; it was filled in here by matching the DNA to germline. V gave up 10 bases and J gave up 10 bases; unmatched junction bases: 16. CDR3 length equals 14 residues. Germline CDR1 reads TSWWSYY; CDR2 reads QGS. The CDR3 DNA reads TGTGCTCGGGAACTGAAAGCTGGGGGATCAAGACTCATCTTT. Its translation is CARELKAGGSRLIF.

In regard to this clone: This DNA's translation and the protein TCRdb lists, from a much larger clone, do not match at residue 4, likely due to a read error; the protein shown is translated from the DNA. The chain recombines TRDV1 with TRDJ1; 9 positions agree with TRDD3. From germline, CDR1 is TSWWSYY and CDR2 QGS. The CDR3 has 23 amino acids. CDR3 amino acids: CALRERVSSIPPWGYAGTDKLIF. The CDR3, as DNA: TGTGCTCTTAGGGAACGAGTTTCCTCAATCCCGCCCTGGGGATACGCGGGCACCGATAAACTCATCTTT.

This clone turned up a few times. The protein that TCRdb holds for this DNA derives from a much larger clone and differs from the translated DNA at residue 10, which likely indicates a read error; the protein shown here is translated from the DNA. The chain recombines TRDV1 with TRDJ3, with 9 bases lining up with TRDD3. Matching the DNA to germline supplied the J gene, which TCRdb does not give. CDR1 TSWWSYY and CDR2 QGS come from the germline V gene. V shed 5 bases and J 0 bases; nucleotides not matched to a gene: 17. The length of the CDR3 is 22 residues. In nucleotides, the CDR3 is TGTGCTCTTGGGCGAACGTGGGGGATATGCGTTTCGAGCTCCTGGGACACCCGACAGATGTTTTTC. The encoded protein is CALGRTWGICVSSSWDTRQMFF.